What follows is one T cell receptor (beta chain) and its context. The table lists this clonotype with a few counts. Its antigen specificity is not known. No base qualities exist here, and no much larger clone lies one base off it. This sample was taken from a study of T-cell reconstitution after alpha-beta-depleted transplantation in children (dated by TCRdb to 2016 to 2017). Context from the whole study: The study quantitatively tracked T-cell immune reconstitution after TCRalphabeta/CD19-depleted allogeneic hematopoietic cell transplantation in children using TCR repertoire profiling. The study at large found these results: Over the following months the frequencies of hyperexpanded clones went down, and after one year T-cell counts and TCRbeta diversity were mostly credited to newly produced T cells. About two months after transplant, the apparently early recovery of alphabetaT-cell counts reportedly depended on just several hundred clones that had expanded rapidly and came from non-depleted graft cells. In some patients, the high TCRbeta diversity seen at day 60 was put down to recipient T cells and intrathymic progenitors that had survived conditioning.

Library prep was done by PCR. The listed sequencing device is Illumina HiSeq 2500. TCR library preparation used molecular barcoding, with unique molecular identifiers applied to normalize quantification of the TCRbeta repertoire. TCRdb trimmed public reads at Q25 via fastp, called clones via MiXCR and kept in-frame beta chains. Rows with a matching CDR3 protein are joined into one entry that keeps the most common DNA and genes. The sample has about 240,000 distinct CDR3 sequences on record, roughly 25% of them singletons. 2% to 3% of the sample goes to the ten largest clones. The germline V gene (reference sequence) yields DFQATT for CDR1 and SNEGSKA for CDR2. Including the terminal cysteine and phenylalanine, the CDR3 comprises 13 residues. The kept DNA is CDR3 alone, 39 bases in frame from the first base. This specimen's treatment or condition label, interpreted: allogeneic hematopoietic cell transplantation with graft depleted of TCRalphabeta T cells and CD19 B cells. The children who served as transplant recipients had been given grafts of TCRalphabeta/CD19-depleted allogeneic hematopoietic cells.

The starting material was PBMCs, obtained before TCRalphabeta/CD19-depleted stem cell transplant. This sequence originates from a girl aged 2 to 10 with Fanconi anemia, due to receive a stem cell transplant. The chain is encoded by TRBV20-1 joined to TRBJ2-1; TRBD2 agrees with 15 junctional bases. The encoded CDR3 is CRMTGTSGRNGFF. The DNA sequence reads TGCAGGATGACCGGGACTAGCGGGAGGAACGGGTTCTTC.